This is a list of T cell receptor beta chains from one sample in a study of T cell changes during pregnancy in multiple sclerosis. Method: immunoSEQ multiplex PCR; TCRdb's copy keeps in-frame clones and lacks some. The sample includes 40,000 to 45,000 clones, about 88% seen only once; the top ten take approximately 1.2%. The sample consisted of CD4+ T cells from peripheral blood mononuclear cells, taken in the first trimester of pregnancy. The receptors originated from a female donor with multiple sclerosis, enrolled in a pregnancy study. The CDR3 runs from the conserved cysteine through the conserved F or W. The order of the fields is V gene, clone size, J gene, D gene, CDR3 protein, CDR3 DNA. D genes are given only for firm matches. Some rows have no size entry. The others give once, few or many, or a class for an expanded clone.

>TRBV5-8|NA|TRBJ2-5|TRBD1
CASSSGQGRWEETQYF
TGTGCCAGCAGCTCCGGACAGGGGAGGTGGGAAGAGACCCAGTACTTC
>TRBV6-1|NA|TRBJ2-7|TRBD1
CASRGTGLYEQYF
TGTGCCAGCAGAGGGACAGGGCTCTACGAGCAGTACTTC
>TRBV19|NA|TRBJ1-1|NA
CASRHRPQMNTEAFF
TGTGCCAGTAGACATCGCCCACAGATGAACACTGAAGCTTTCTTT
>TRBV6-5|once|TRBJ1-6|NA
CASSYSWSSYNSPLHF
TGTGCCAGCAGTTACTCGTGGAGCTCCTATAATTCACCCCTCCACTTT
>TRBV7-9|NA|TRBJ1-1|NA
CASSSLAGKNTEAFF
TGTGCCAGCAGTTCACTAGCAGGAAAGAACACTGAAGCTTTCTTT
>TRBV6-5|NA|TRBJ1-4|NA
CASSYLDSRNEKLFF
TGTGCCAGCAGTTACCTCGACAGCCGTAATGAAAAACTGTTTTTT
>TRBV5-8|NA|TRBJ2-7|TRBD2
CASRGSGSYEQYF
TGTGCCAGCAGAGGTAGCGGGAGTTACGAGCAGTACTTC
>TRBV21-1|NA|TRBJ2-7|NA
CASSKTFGTSDSYEQYF
TGTGCCAGCAGCAAAACGTTCGGGACTAGCGACTCCTACGAGCAGTACTTC
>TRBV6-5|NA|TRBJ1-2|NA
CASKTNYGYTF
TGTGCCAGCAAGACAAACTATGGCTACACCTTC
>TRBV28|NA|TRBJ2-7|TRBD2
CASGAGGYEQYF
TGTGCCAGCGGGGCGGGAGGGTACGAGCAGTACTTC
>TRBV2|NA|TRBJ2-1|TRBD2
CASIGTSSYNEQFF
TGTGCCAGCATAGGGACTAGCAGCTACAATGAGCAGTTCTTC
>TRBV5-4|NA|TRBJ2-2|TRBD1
CASSSYTGAGELFF
TGTGCCAGCAGCTCATATACAGGGGCCGGGGAGCTGTTTTTT
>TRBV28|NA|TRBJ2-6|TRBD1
CASSNGQGVAGANVLTF
TGTGCCAGCAGTAACGGACAGGGGGTGGCTGGGGCCAACGTCCTGACTTTC